This passage covers 16 T cell receptor beta chains from one sample sequenced in a study of T-cell reconstitution after alpha-beta-depleted transplantation in children. TCRbeta library preparation incorporated unique molecular identifiers. TCRdb redid the calling of the PCR reads with MiXCR, one entry per CDR3 protein. Counted here are about 240,000 distinct CDR3 sequences, around 12% occurring once; the ten biggest clones make up roughly 2.8%. The specimen comprised PBMCs from the stem cell graft donor, sampled from the stem cell graft. All receptors derive from a human donor who donated a stem cell graft to a child with acute lymphoblastic leukemia.

This clonotype was counted many times. V gene TRBV7-3 combines with J gene TRBJ1-1, with 7 bases aligning to TRBD1. Germline CDR1 reads SGHTA; CDR2 reads FQGTGA. V gave up 5 bases and J gave up 4 bases; unmatched junction bases: 4. This CDR3 spans 13 amino acids. CDR3 sequence (DNA): TGTGCCAGCAGCCAGGGGGGTAGCACTGAAGCTTTCTTT. Residues: CASSQGGSTEAFF.

This clonotype was counted ten times or more. J is TRBJ2-5 and V is TRBV5-1; 7 bases are shared with TRBD2. The germline CDR1 and CDR2 sequences are SGHRS and YFSETQ. CDR3 length: 12 residues. The junction had 7 bases not matched to a gene; V was cut back by 9 bases and J by 5 bases. CDR3 bases: TGCGCCACCCGACTAGCCGGGGAGACCCAGTACTTC. Translated: CATRLAGETQYF.

About this clonotype: A much larger clone differs from this one at a single base, so this may be a read error. The chain links TRBV29-1 to TRBJ2-5, with 12 nucleotides matching TRBD2. The germline CDR1 and CDR2 sequences are SQVTM and ANQGSEA. Germline trimming cut 6 bases from V and 2 bases from J; bases unmatched to any gene: 7. CDR3 length: 15 residues. The CDR3 here is CSVGTSGQGQETQYF. The CDR3 DNA follows: TGCAGCGTAGGGACTAGCGGGCAAGGGCAAGAGACCCAGTACTTC.

This clonotype was detected a few times. The V and J genes are TRBV29-1 and TRBJ2-7, with 10 bases matching TRBD1. This CDR3 region has 12 residues. V gave up 7 bases and J gave up 6 bases; unmatched junction bases: 6. The germline CDR1 and CDR2 sequences are SQVTM and ANQGSEA. The CDR3 DNA sequence: TGCAGCGGGTTGGACAGGGGGAGCGAGCAGTACTTC. The encoded protein is CSGLDRGSEQYF.

The chain couples TRBV5-5 to TRBJ1-2; D remains ambiguous. From germline, CDR1 is SGHKS and CDR2 YYEKEE (reference sequence). The CDR3 spans 17 residues. The V end lost 0 bases, the J end lost 3 bases, and 18 bases lay between the germline ends. CDR3 amino acids: CASSLELIWLVDYGYTF. The CDR3 region has the DNA TGTGCCAGCAGCTTGGAATTAATCTGGCTGGTTGACTATGGCTACACCTTC.

The rearrangement joins TRBV2 to TRBJ2-7; 7 positions match TRBD2. This CDR3 comprises 14 residues. V was pared by 6 bases and J by 0 bases, with 5 bases of the junction left unmatched. Germline values: CDR1 SNHLY, CDR2 FYNNEI. CDR3 in DNA: TGTGCCAGCAGGAAAGCGGGACTCTCCTACGAGCAGTACTTC. Translated: CASRKAGLSYEQYF.

This clonotype was counted at least ten times. The V gene is TRBV28, the J gene TRBJ2-1; 7 nucleotides agree with TRBD1. Looked up from germline, CDR1 is MDHEN and CDR2 is SYDVKM. The CDR3 is 14 amino acids. The trim removed 1 base at V and 9 bases at J, leaving 6 bases unmatched. The CDR3 protein is CASSLLMTGTEQFF. CDR3 DNA: TGTGCCAGCAGTTTATTGATGACAGGGACTGAGCAGTTCTTC.

The chain employs TRBV11-1 and TRBJ2-6, with 7 bases that match TRBD2. CDR3 length equals 18 residues. Germline V gene sequence: CDR1 SGHAT, CDR2 FQDESV (reference sequence). J was trimmed by 0 bases and V by 4 bases; bases with no gene match: 9. The CDR3 loop is CASSSPRGGNSGANVLTF. The CDR3 nucleotides are TGTGCCAGCAGCTCCCCGCGGGGAGGGAACTCTGGGGCCAACGTCCTGACTTTC.

This clonotype was seen many times. V and J are TRBV24-1 and TRBJ2-2; 11 bases match TRBD2. With V trimmed by 9 bases and J by 5 bases, 4 bases remained unmatched. CDR1 and CDR2 from the germline V gene are KGHDR and SFDVKD. The CDR3 is made up of 14 amino acids. CDR3: CATGTSGSTGELFF. In nucleotides, the CDR3 is TGTGCCACCGGTACTAGCGGGAGTACCGGGGAGCTGTTTTTT.

On this clonotype: A much bigger clone sits one base away, suggesting this may be a read error. CDR3 residues: CASQPMGAFFDSPLHF. DNA for the CDR3: TGTGCCAGCCAACCTATGGGGGCATTCTTCGATTCACCCCTCCACTTT. The chain carries TRBV27 and TRBJ1-6, with D perhaps TRBD1 (6 bases). The V gene lost 8 bases and the J gene lost 8 bases, with 22 bases spanning the gap. The CDR3 spans 16 residues. CDR1 is MNHEY, CDR2 SMNVEV, per germline (reference sequence).

The table lists this clonotype with many counts. The chain carries TRBV6-2 or TRBV6-3 and TRBJ2-5; 7 nucleotides align to TRBD1. The CDR3 sequence is 14 residues long. V lost 4 bases to trimming and J lost 2 bases; unmatched junction nucleotides: 4. Germline-derived CDR1 and CDR2 are MNHEY and SVGEGT. The DNA for the CDR3 is TGTGCCAGCAGTTCTCCAGGGGGACAAGAGACCCAGTACTTC. It specifies CASSSPGGQETQYF.

This clonotype has at least ten counts. The genes are TRBV7-3 and TRBJ2-1; TRBD2 might be the D (6 bases). The CDR3 consists of 13 residues. Germline lookup yields CDR1 SGHTA and CDR2 FQGTGA. The V and J ends lost 2 bases and 7 bases respectively, with 9 bases between them. The CDR3 protein is CASSLRGTNEQFF. The CDR3 bases are TGTGCCAGCAGCTTACGCGGGACTAATGAGCAGTTCTTC.

This clonotype was seen ten or more times. The J gene is TRBJ2-3, the V gene TRBV7-9, with a tentative D call TRBD1 (5 bases). V was shortened by 5 bases and J by 4 bases, with 19 bases between the two germline ends. Germline CDR1 SEHNR, CDR2 FQNEAQ (reference sequence). CDR3 size: 16 residues. The CDR3 here is CASSLYRQLGADTQYF. In DNA form, the CDR3 reads TGTGCCAGCAGCCTGTATCGACAGCTAGGCGCAGATACGCAGTATTTT.

This clonotype was observed many times. The chain employs TRBV5-1 and TRBJ1-6; D is possibly TRBD1 (5 bases). V was pared by 5 bases and J by 7 bases, with 13 bases between. Germline CDR1 reads SGHRS; CDR2 reads YFSETQ. The CDR3 is made up of 14 amino acids. CDR3 nucleotides: TGCGCCAGCAGGTCGGGGGTGGGAAATTCACCCCTCCACTTT. It encodes CASRSGVGNSPLHF.

This clonotype was recorded at least ten times. The chain has TRBV6-1 and TRBJ1-1, with TRBD1 identical over 9 bases. The CDR3 loop spans 14 amino acids. The V gene end was trimmed by 6 bases and the J gene end by 4 bases; junction bases not matched to a gene: 6. Looked up from germline, CDR1 is MNHNS and CDR2 is SASEGT. The CDR3 here is CASSSTGGGTEAFF. CDR3 nucleotide sequence: TGTGCCAGCAGCTCGACAGGGGGTGGCACTGAAGCTTTCTTT.

The table lists this clonotype with many counts. The chain carries TRBV4-2 and TRBJ2-3; the D gene is possibly TRBD1 (6 bases). Per the germline V gene, CDR1 is LGHNA and CDR2 is YNFKEQ. V was shortened by 2 bases and J by 6 bases, with 15 bases between the two germline ends. The CDR3 runs to 15 residues. The CDR3 nucleotides are TGTGCCAGCAGCCAAACGGGACAACCAAGGGATACGCAGTATTTT. Translating gives CASSQTGQPRDTQYF.